This TCR beta chain was sequenced in a study of T cells after posttransplantation cyclophosphamide (dated by TCRdb to the mid-2010s). Broadly, across the study: Using TRB sequencing, the study followed how the T cell repertoire rebuilt after myeloablative bone marrow transplantation with posttransplantation cyclophosphamide given as GVHD prophylaxis. TRB sequencing was also done on up to 3 additional blood samples from 2 to 5.2 years after transplant in 3 patients, and on pretransplant blood from several patients. Because TRA and TRB clonality correlated tightly in about 10 samples, later TCR analyses were limited to TRB. TRB sequencing was performed on blood from all 34 PTCy patients with 1-year posttransplant specimens. Public TRB sequences were checked against a database of over 3,500 sequences associated with responses to pathogens, tumor antigens, self-antigens and alloantigens. Samples from some 32 PTCy-treated patients and 15 to 20 related bone marrow donors of those patients were subjected to antigen receptor sequencing.

TRB sequencing used genomic DNA with the immunoSEQ assay at survey resolution or the hsTCRB kit. Per the source publication's procedure: The immunoSEQ software handled initial read processing, and the LymphoSeq R package was used for repertoire analyses. Clonality was computed as 1 minus normalized Shannon entropy; Gini coefficient was also calculated for each TRB dataset. Phenotypes of unsorted samples were inferred by mapping TRB sequences from sorted subsets of the recipient or donor onto unsorted samples of the same recipient. As stored in TCRdb, this immuneACCESS dataset retains in-frame rearrangements with V and J assigned. A fraction of the clones does not appear; measured against another copy, unresolved V genes explain less than half of the discrepancy, and the remainder lacks a known reason. D and trimming were read from the DNA, whereas the V and J calls and clone size are those reported in that table. The sample data list just over 20,000 clones, and less than 99% of these were observed just once. Around 0.15% of the sample goes to the ten largest clones.

This clone was detected once. It has no known antigen specificity. Nothing much larger sits one base from this clone, and base qualities are not available. Overall study outcomes, separate from this receptor: The TRB repertoires of T cells infiltrating skin or the GI tract showed only limited overlap with the TRB repertoires found in blood. Donor-recipient similarity was low at 1-2 months but rose over the first year, and later blood repertoires were often dominated by donor CD8+ memory clones. Across roughly 40 patients, recipient CMV seropositivity and CMV reactivation were highly associated with TRB clonality; PTCy diversity was similar to CNI/methotrexate controls.

Viable CD3+CD4+ or CD3+CD8+ cells that were CCR7+CD45RA+CD45RO-CD95-CD27+CD28+ were classified as naive T cells. Peripheral blood samples were provided by related bone marrow donors on the day of marrow donation. Peripheral blood and bone marrow mononuclear cells were isolated by Ficoll-Hypaque density centrifugation and cryopreserved. FACS on a FACSAria II was used to sort CD4+ and CD8+ T cells, including the naive and memory subsets. Per the germline V gene (reference sequence), LNHDA is the CDR1 and SQIVND is the CDR2. The CDR3 starts with the cysteine, ends with the phenylalanine, and has 18 residues. Only the CDR3 portion is preserved as DNA: 54 bases, with reading frame beginning at the first base. After removal of 4 bases from V and 6 bases from J, the junction retains 14 bases not matched to a gene.

In this chain, TRBV19 is recombined with TRBJ2-1; 11 bases in the middle match TRBD2. The sequence was obtained from a man aged 35-49 years in good health, CMV-negative, and a related stem cell transplant donor. The sequenced sample was naive CD4+ T cells sorted from PBMCs. CDR3 protein: CASSTLAGGGLVGNEQFF. The nucleotide sequence is TGTGCCAGTAGTACCCTAGCGGGAGGTGGGCTTGTGGGCAATGAGCAGTTCTTC.